The 30 T cell receptor beta chains presented below share a single source sample, sequenced in a study of neurological immune-mediated disorders. As to time point: longitudinal time-point 2. TCRdb re-derived calls from the 5' RACE reads in MiXCR, one entry per CDR3 protein. Seen here are roughly 80,000 distinct CDR3 sequences, over 4.5% observed once, and the top ten hold roughly 7.3%. Source material: PBMCs. The source is a woman between 55 and 75 years old with multiple sclerosis.

The rearrangement uses TRBV28 and TRBJ2-1; 8 positions match TRBD1. CDR3 size: 14 residues. The ends lost 6 bases at V and 9 bases at J; junction bases unmatched: 10. Per germline, CDR1 MDHEN and CDR2 SYDVKM. The CDR3 nucleotides read TGTGCCAGCAGGCCTCAGGGGGCTGACACTGAGCAGTTCTTC. Protein product: CASRPQGADTEQFF.

This clonotype has a handful of counts. Its ends do not fully match the called genes, so a read error is possible. This chain uses TRBV20-1 with TRBJ2-5, with 9 positions matching TRBD2. CDR3 size: 15 residues. CDR1 is DFQATT, CDR2 SNEGSKA, per germline (reference sequence). CDR3 protein: CSASMLAGRQETQYF. The CDR3 nucleotides read TGCAGTGCTAGTATGCTAGCGGGGCGACAAGAGACACAGTACTTC.

This clonotype was picked up many times. The chain couples TRBV7-8 to TRBJ2-7; perhaps TRBD2 as D (5 bases). Germline V gives CDR1 SGHVS, CDR2 FQNEAQ. The CDR3 has 15 residues. V lost 5 bases and J lost 1, with 15 bases in between. The CDR3 sequence: CASSREHLASYEQYF. The CDR3 region has the DNA TGTGCCAGCAGCCGAGAACACCTAGCTTCCTACGAGCAGTACTTC. Based on the CDR3 plus reference TRBV7-8 and TRBJ2-7, the full variable domain is GAGVSQSPRYKVAKRGQDVALRCDPISGHVSLFWYQQALGQGPEFLTYFQNEAQLDKSGLPSDRFFAERPEGSVSTLKIQRTQQEDSAVYLCASSREHLASYEQYFGPGTRLTVT.

Turning to this clonotype: A much larger clonotype is one base distant, so this may be a read error. The rearrangement uses TRBV29-1 and TRBJ2-7; D not resolved. The CDR3 is made up of 12 amino acids. Germline CDR1 SQVTM, CDR2 ANQGSEA. V was trimmed by 7 bases and J by 2 bases, leaving 12 bases between them. The CDR3 here is CSATETPYEQYF. The DNA for the CDR3 is TGCAGCGCGACCGAGACGCCCTACGAGCAGTACTTC.

This clonotype came up many times. The chain joins TRBV4-2 to TRBJ1-6, with 9 positions matching TRBD1. The germline V gene has CDR1 LGHNA and CDR2 YNFKEQ. Trimming cost V 2 bases and J 7 bases; bases outside gene matches: 9. The CDR3 consists of 17 residues. CDR3 loop: CASSQIGDGQGNSPLHF. The CDR3 coding sequence is TGTGCCAGCAGCCAAATTGGAGACGGACAGGGGAATTCACCCCTCCACTTT.

This clonotype was seen repeatedly, ten times or more. The J gene is TRBJ2-7, the V gene TRBV5-5, with D possibly being TRBD2 (6 bases). Germline CDR1 SGHKS, CDR2 YYEKEE (reference sequence). Trimming pared 2 bases from V and 2 bases from J, leaving 11 bases between. This CDR3 spans 14 amino acids. The DNA of the CDR3 is TGTGCCAGCAGCTTTGGCGGGGCCCCCTACGAGCAGTACTTC. This gives the protein CASSFGGAPYEQYF.

Ten or more counts support this clonotype. The gene calls are TRBV7-9 and TRBJ2-7; 8 bases are shared with TRBD1. Unmatched junction bases numbered 9, after V lost 5 bases and J lost 3 bases. This CDR3 is 15 amino acids long. Germline CDR1 and CDR2: SEHNR and FQNEAQ (reference sequence). DNA of the CDR3: TGTGCCAGCAGCCCTCGGCTGGACAGGGACTACGAGCAGTACTTC. This sequence encodes CASSPRLDRDYEQYF.

This clonotype was seen many times. V and J are TRBV7-2 and TRBJ2-3; D remains unclear. CDR1 SGHTA and CDR2 FQGNSA come from the germline V gene. Trimming shortened V by 1 base and J by 4 bases, and 6 bases separated the two germline ends. The CDR3 runs 13 residues. The DNA for the CDR3 is TGTGCCAGCAGCTTAGAAGGGCCAGATACGCAGTATTTT. Translating it yields CASSLEGPDTQYF.

This clonotype was seen repeatedly, ten times or more. This CDR3 is CSARDWGLNTGELFF. The CDR3 region has the DNA TGCAGTGCTAGAGATTGGGGGTTGAACACCGGGGAGCTGTTTTTT. This rearrangement joins TRBV20-1 to TRBJ2-2; tentatively, D is TRBD1 or TRBD2 (5 bases each). CDR3 length equals 15 residues. V lost 0 bases and J lost 1, with 9 bases in between. Germline V CDR1 and CDR2: DFQATT, SNEGSKA (reference sequence).

This clonotype showed up just a few times. The chain joins TRBV13 to TRBJ2-7, with D possibly being TRBD2 (5 bases). The germline CDR1 and CDR2 sequences are PRHDT and FYEKMQ (reference sequence). The V gene lost 6 bases and the J gene lost 3 bases, with 15 bases spanning the gap. The CDR3 contains 14 residues. The CDR3 region is CASSSPAGSYEQYF. The DNA of the CDR3 is TGTGCCAGCAGTTCACCCGCGGGCAGCTACGAGCAGTACTTC.

This clonotype was seen many times. This sequence joins TRBV20-1 and TRBJ1-5; D uncertain. V was pared by 6 bases and J by 1 base, with 10 bases between. Looked up from germline, CDR1 is DFQATT and CDR2 is SNEGSKA (reference sequence). The CDR3 sequence is 13 residues long. The CDR3 DNA reads as TGCAGTGCCGAGGGAGTAAGCAATCAGCCCCAGCATTTT. It codes for CSAEGVSNQPQHF.

This clonotype was picked up many times. The V call is TRBV5-5, the J call TRBJ2-2, with a tentative D call TRBD1 (5 bases). Germline CDR1 SGHKS, CDR2 YYEKEE (reference sequence). V lost 7 bases to trimming and J lost 2 bases, with 21 bases between them. CDR3 size: 17 residues. CDR3 protein: CASQKGPQVTNTGELFF. The CDR3 nucleotides are TGTGCCAGCCAGAAAGGCCCACAGGTTACCAACACCGGGGAGCTGTTTTTT.

This clonotype was seen repeatedly, ten times or more. V usage is TRBV28 and J usage is TRBJ2-3; 7 bases are shared with TRBD2. The ends lost 4 bases at V and 4 bases at J; junction bases unmatched: 8. This CDR3 is 15 amino acids long. Per germline, CDR1 MDHEN and CDR2 SYDVKM. CDR3 sequence: CASSYQRGWADTQYF. CDR3 in DNA: TGTGCCAGCAGTTACCAGCGGGGCTGGGCAGATACGCAGTATTTT.

Comments on this clonotype: Given a much more abundant clone one base away, this may be a read error. The rearrangement uses TRBV11-2 and TRBJ1-3; TRBD1 is a possible D gene (6 bases). Trimming removed 6 bases from V and 4 bases from J, with 16 bases in between. There are 15 residues in the CDR3. Germline V gives CDR1 SGHAT, CDR2 FQNNGV. This CDR3 is CASSQHGTLGNTIYF. CDR3 nucleotides: TGTGCCAGCAGTCAACACGGGACACTAGGAAACACCATATATTTT.

This clonotype was detected a few times. The CDR3, as DNA: TGTGCCAGCAGCCGGGACAGGGGTCAAGAGACCCAGTACTTC. Translation gives CASSRDRGQETQYF. This rearrangement joins TRBV6-6 to TRBJ2-5; 10 nucleotides agree with TRBD1. The CDR3 is 14 amino acids. The germline gives CDR1 MNHNY, CDR2 SVGAGI (reference sequence). V gave up 6 bases and J gave up 2 bases; unmatched junction bases: 3.

This clonotype was recorded many times. This chain uses TRBV20-1 with TRBJ2-3; 10 nucleotides agree with TRBD2. CDR3 size: 15 residues. CDR1 DFQATT and CDR2 SNEGSKA come from the germline V gene (reference sequence). With V trimmed by 5 bases and J by 4 bases, 9 bases remained unmatched. DNA of the CDR3: TGCAGTGCTGGGGCTAGCGGGGGCACGGCAGATACGCAGTATTTT. Residues: CSAGASGGTADTQYF.

A note on this clonotype: Just one base apart from a much larger clone, this may be a read error. This chain links TRBV11-2 with TRBJ2-3; D might be TRBD1 or TRBD2, each matching 6 bases. Germline V CDR1 and CDR2: SGHAT, FQNNGV. The CDR3 consists of 15 residues. The CDR3 coding sequence is TGTGCCAGCAGCGGTGCGGATCAGGGGCGGGATACGCGGTATTTT. It codes for CASSGADQGRDTRYF.

At least ten counts were recorded for this clonotype. This chain uses TRBV6-6 with TRBJ1-1, with D hard to call. V was trimmed by 0 bases and J by 4 bases, leaving 6 bases between them. From germline, CDR1 is MNHNY and CDR2 SVGAGI (reference sequence). The CDR3 runs 13 residues. CDR3 region: CASSYSHSTEAFF. CDR3 nucleotides: TGTGCCAGCAGTTACTCGCACAGCACTGAAGCTTTCTTT.

This clonotype came up a few times. The chain employs TRBV5-1 and TRBJ1-2, with 7 nucleotides matching TRBD1. Germline CDR1 is SGHRS and CDR2 is YFSETQ. V was clipped by 0 bases and J by 8 bases; unmatched bases: 10. The CDR3 length is 15 residues. The DNA for the CDR3 is TGCGCCAGCAGCTTGGTCATTTCCGGGACAGACGGCTACACCTTC. Amino acids: CASSLVISGTDGYTF.

This clonotype was detected ten times or more. The rearrangement links TRBV20-1 to TRBJ2-4, with 7 nucleotides matching TRBD1. The CDR3 contains 14 residues. With V trimmed by 6 bases and J by 1 base, 6 bases remained unmatched. Germline CDR1 and CDR2: DFQATT and SNEGSKA (reference sequence). The DNA for the CDR3 is TGCAGTGCCTCGACAGGGTATGCCAAAAACATTCAGTACTTC. Its translation: CSASTGYAKNIQYF.

This clonotype was counted ten times or more. Written as DNA, the CDR3 is TGTGCCAGCGGCTACAGGGCCCTGAACACTGAAGCTTTCTTT. This translates into CASGYRALNTEAFF. The rearrangement uses TRBV12-3 or TRBV12-4 and TRBJ1-1, with D possibly matching TRBD1 (6 bases). The CDR3 spans 14 residues. V was pared by 8 bases and J by 0 bases, with 13 bases between.

This clonotype showed up many times. The chain has TRBV11-2 and TRBJ2-1, with D perhaps matching TRBD1 (5 bases). V was pared by 1 base and J by 0 bases, with 10 bases between. Germline V gene lookup returns CDR1 SGHAT and CDR2 FQNNGV. The length of the CDR3 is 16 residues. The CDR3 DNA is TGTGCCAGCAGCTTAGCACAGGTCAGCTCCTACAATGAGCAGTTCTTC. Its protein is CASSLAQVSSYNEQFF.

Remarks on this clonotype: A much more abundant neighbour one base away suggests this may be a read error. CDR3 coding DNA: TGTGCCAGCAGTTTTGGCGGGTCGGGTACTGAAGCTCTCTTT. Translating gives CASSFGGSGTEALF. This chain joins TRBV6-2 or TRBV6-3 and TRBJ1-1; no definite D call. This CDR3 is 14 amino acids long. CDR1 MNHEY and CDR2 SVGEGT come from the germline V gene.

This clonotype was counted at least ten times. The V gene is TRBV27, the J gene TRBJ2-5, with D uncertain. CDR1 is MNHEY, CDR2 SMNVEV, per germline (reference sequence). The CDR3 is made up of 16 amino acids. V was cut by 4 bases and J by 0 bases, with 15 bases left in between. The DNA for the CDR3 is TGTGCCAGCAGTTGGTCTGTCTACCAGCACCAAGAGACCCAGTACTTC. Protein: CASSWSVYQHQETQYF.

The table lists this clonotype with many counts. V gene TRBV5-1 combines with J gene TRBJ2-7; TRBD2 agrees at 7 bases. CDR3 size: 14 residues. With V trimmed by 4 bases and J by 3 bases, 7 bases remained unmatched. CDR1 is SGHRS and CDR2 is YFSETQ in the germline V gene. CDR3 region: CASSPGGRDYEQYF. CDR3 DNA sequence: TGCGCCAGCAGCCCGGGGGGACGGGACTACGAGCAGTACTTC.

This clonotype appeared many times. V and J are TRBV4-1 and TRBJ1-6; 11 bases are a match to TRBD1. Germline lookup yields CDR1 MGHRA and CDR2 YSYEKL. Trimming at V came to 5 bases and at J to 1 base, leaving 7 bases not matched to a gene. The CDR3 contains 18 residues. CDR3 DNA: TGCGCCAGCAGCGGACGGACAGGGGGCAGGTCCTATAATTCACCCCTCCACTTT. Protein product: CASSGRTGGRSYNSPLHF.

This clonotype has a count of ten or more. The V and J genes are TRBV5-1 and TRBJ2-7, with D maybe TRBD1 (5 bases). The CDR3 length is 14 residues. Per germline, CDR1 SGHRS and CDR2 YFSETQ. Trimming took off 0 bases at V and 0 bases at J, with 7 bases between the two ends. CDR3: CASSLGDSSYEQYF. CDR3 nucleotide sequence: TGCGCCAGCAGCTTGGGAGACAGCTCCTACGAGCAGTACTTC.

The genes are TRBV16 and TRBJ1-4; D is perhaps TRBD1 (5 bases). The CDR3 contains 15 residues. V gave up 4 bases and J gave up 5 bases, with 14 bases separating them. Germline lookup yields CDR1 KGHSY and CDR2 FQNENV. CDR3 loop: CASSPGTSGNEKLFF. For the CDR3, the DNA is TGTGCCAGCAGCCCCGGGACTTCGGGAAATGAAAAACTGTTTTTT.

The sample holds many counts of this clonotype. This chain connects TRBV27 to TRBJ2-5; TRBD1 matches at 10 bases. Trimming cost V 5 bases and J 4 bases; bases outside gene matches: 7. CDR3 length equals 15 residues. Germline CDR1 reads MNHEY; CDR2 reads SMNVEV (reference sequence). The CDR3 loop is CASSTNDRGRETQYF. The CDR3, as DNA: TGTGCCAGCAGTACCAATGACAGGGGGCGAGAGACCCAGTACTTC.

This clonotype has a handful of counts. The chain is built from TRBV4-2 and TRBJ2-3; no clear D gene. Trimming took off 4 bases at V and 0 bases at J, with 20 bases between the two ends. This CDR3 is 18 amino acids long. Germline lookup yields CDR1 LGHNA and CDR2 YNFKEQ. CDR3 nucleotide sequence: TGTGCCAGCAGCCCCGAGCCCCCGTTGACAACAAGCACAGATACGCAGTATTTT. This encodes CASSPEPPLTTSTDTQYF.